What follows are 21 T cell receptor beta chains derived from one specimen sequenced in a study of CD8 T cells in ankylosing spondylitis. From the 5' RACE reads, TCRdb called clonotypes with MiXCR, one entry per CDR3 protein. The sample contains 150,000 to 200,000 distinct CDR3 sequences, about 17% of which appear only once. The sample consisted of blood, either unsorted or a sorted T cell fraction (not recorded which). Source of these receptors: a male donor with ankylosing spondylitis or in good health (not recorded which).

V gene TRBV7-9 combines with J gene TRBJ2-3; no reliable D call. The J call may not be correct, given that the DNA end is closer to TRBJ1-5. CDR1 is SEHNR, CDR2 FQNEAQ, per germline (reference sequence). The CDR3 spans 14 residues. The chain's CDR3 is CASSPQRITDTQHF. Here the CDR3 DNA reads TGTGCCAGCAGCCCCCAGCGAATCACAGATACGCAGCATTTT.

There are many counts of this clonotype. V is TRBV27 and J is TRBJ2-7; the match to TRBD2 covers 7 bases. From germline, CDR1 is MNHEY and CDR2 SMNVEV (reference sequence). Trimming cost V 2 bases and J 2 bases; bases outside gene matches: 3. The CDR3 consists of 14 residues. The CDR3 is CASSLREGPYEQYF. CDR3 in DNA: TGTGCCAGCAGTTTAAGGGAGGGCCCCTACGAGCAGTACTTC.

In nucleotides, the CDR3 is TGCGCCAGCAGCTCACAACCACAGGGGTTGGGCACAGATACGCAGTATTTT. This sequence encodes CASSSQPQGLGTDTQYF. J is TRBJ2-3 and V is TRBV5-1; 7 bases fit TRBD1. Germline CDR1 and CDR2: SGHRS and YFSETQ. There are 17 residues in the CDR3. The junction had 11 bases not matched to a gene; V was cut back by 3 bases and J by 1 base. Full variable domain (missing parts from reference TRBV5-1 and TRBJ2-3): KAGVTQTPRYLIKTRGQQVTLSCSPISGHRSVSWYQQTPGQGLQFLFEYFSETQRNKGNFPGRFSGRQFSNSRSEMNVSTLELGDSALYLCASSSQPQGLGTDTQYFGPGTRLTVL.

This clonotype was detected ten times or more. The chain couples TRBV5-1 to TRBJ1-1; D gene ambiguous. Trimming took 0 bases from V and 0 from J, leaving 9 bases between them. Per germline, CDR1 SGHRS and CDR2 YFSETQ. The CDR3 has 15 residues. CDR3 residues: CASSLAGRLNTEAFF. The DNA for the CDR3 is TGCGCCAGCAGCTTGGCCGGGCGACTGAACACTGAAGCTTTCTTT. The variable domain in full, completed from reference TRBV5-1 and TRBJ1-1, reads KAGVTQTPRYLIKTRGQQVTLSCSPISGHRSVSWYQQTPGQGLQFLFEYFSETQRNKGNFPGRFSGRQFSNSRSEMNVSTLELGDSALYLCASSLAGRLNTEAFFGQGTRLTVV.

CDR3 amino acids: CASSLIAGASEQYF. CDR3 coding DNA: TGTGCCAGCAGTTTAATAGCGGGAGCGAGCGAGCAGTACTTC. V usage is TRBV28 and J usage is TRBJ2-7; 9 nucleotides line up with TRBD2. V trimming: 2 bases; J trimming: 6 bases; junction bases outside the gene matches: 5. The germline V gene has CDR1 MDHEN and CDR2 SYDVKM. The CDR3 has 14 residues. Drawing the rest from reference TRBV28 and TRBJ2-7, the complete variable domain is DVKVTQSSRYLVKRTGEKVFLECVQDMDHENMFWYRQDPGLGLRLIYFSYDVKMKEKGDIPEGYSVSREKKERFSLILESASTNQTSMYLCASSLIAGASEQYFGPGTRLTVT.

This clonotype was detected many times. The chain has TRBV25-1 and TRBJ2-3; no reliable D call. Trimming took off 7 bases at V and 1 base at J, with 6 bases between the two ends. Germline V lookup: CDR1 MGHDK, CDR2 SYGVNS. This CDR3 has 12 residues. This CDR3 is CASKYGTDTQYF. The DNA for the CDR3 is TGTGCCAGCAAGTATGGCACAGATACGCAGTATTTT.

There are a few counts of this clonotype. V usage is TRBV19 and J usage is TRBJ2-7; no firm D call. Germline CDR1 LNHDA, CDR2 SQIVND (reference sequence). The CDR3 runs 13 residues. Trimming cost V 5 bases and J 3 bases, with 11 bases left between them. This CDR3 is CASSVSARYEQYF. CDR3 in DNA: TGTGCCAGTAGTGTATCCGCGCGCTACGAGCAGTACTTC.

J is TRBJ2-3 and V is TRBV4-2; D is ambiguous. V lost 4 bases to trimming and J lost 6 bases, with 11 bases between them. CDR3 length equals 13 residues. Germline V gene sequence: CDR1 LGHNA, CDR2 YNFKEQ. As DNA, the CDR3 is TGTGCCAGCAGCCCCGAAGGGTCCGATACGCAGTATTTT. Protein product: CASSPEGSDTQYF.

The J gene is TRBJ1-3, the V gene TRBV11-1, with unresolved D. The CDR3 loop spans 15 amino acids. V was clipped by 3 bases and J by 4 bases, with 13 bases between them. Germline V gene data show CDR1 as SGHAT and CDR2 as FQDESV (reference sequence). The CDR3 DNA reads as TGTGCCAGCAGCTTCGAAGGGCCCCCCGGAAACACCATATATTTT. Its translation: CASSFEGPPGNTIYF. The full variable domain, completed using reference TRBV11-1 and TRBJ1-3, is EAEVAQSPRYKITEKSQAVAFWCDPISGHATLYWYRQILGQGPELLVQFQDESVVDDSQLPKDRFSAERLKGVDSTLKIQPAELGDSAMYLCASSFEGPPGNTIYFGEGSWLTVV.

This clonotype was counted many times. V is TRBV28 and J is TRBJ1-3; D is unresolved. The CDR3 covers 11 residues. The germline CDR1 and CDR2 sequences are MDHEN and SYDVKM. The V end lost 8 bases, the J end lost 8 bases, and 10 bases lay between the germline ends. Here the CDR3 DNA reads TGTGCCAGCCGCTATACGGACACCATATATTTT. It specifies CASRYTDTIYF.

This clonotype was counted ten times or more. The genes are TRBV12-3 or TRBV12-4 and TRBJ2-1; D unresolved. Trimming removed 4 bases at V and 3 bases at J, with 4 bases between. CDR3 length: 12 amino acids. The CDR3 spells CASSSGYNEQFF. CDR3 bases: TGTGCCAGCAGTTCCGGCTACAATGAGCAGTTCTTC.

This clonotype was counted at least ten times. The chain has TRBV11-2 and TRBJ2-7, with D unclear. This CDR3 region has 13 residues. V was cut by 0 bases and J by 3 bases, with 6 bases left in between. Looked up from germline, CDR1 is SGHAT and CDR2 is FQNNGV. CDR3 residues: CASSLDGNYEQYF. Here the CDR3 DNA reads TGTGCCAGCAGCTTAGACGGAAACTACGAGCAGTACTTC.

This sequence joins TRBV5-1 and TRBJ2-7; D gene ambiguous. This CDR3 has 13 residues. CDR1 is SGHRS and CDR2 is YFSETQ in the germline V gene. The V and J ends lost 5 bases and 0 bases respectively, with 9 bases between them. The CDR3 nucleotides read TGCGCCAGCAGAATGCAGTTCTCCTACGAGCAGTACTTC. Protein sequence: CASRMQFSYEQYF. The full variable domain, its missing parts supplied by reference TRBV5-1 and TRBJ2-7, is KAGVTQTPRYLIKTRGQQVTLSCSPISGHRSVSWYQQTPGQGLQFLFEYFSETQRNKGNFPGRFSGRQFSNSRSEMNVSTLELGDSALYLCASRMQFSYEQYFGPGTRLTVT.

There are many counts of this clonotype. The chain joins TRBV6-1 to TRBJ2-7; no firm D call. The CDR3 contains 12 residues. V was shortened by 2 bases and J by 5 bases, with 7 bases between the two germline ends. CDR1 is MNHNS and CDR2 is SASEGT in the germline V gene. Here the CDR3 DNA reads TGTGCCAGCAGTGAACTGATGGACGAGCAGTACTTC. Amino acids: CASSELMDEQYF.

There are a few counts of this clonotype. This may arise from a read error, as a much more abundant clone is one base away. The chain recombines TRBV20-1 with TRBJ2-3; possible D gene TRBD2, 5 bases. Germline CDR1 is DFQATT and CDR2 is SNEGSKA (reference sequence). The length of the CDR3 is 16 residues. Here the CDR3 reads CSASFSTRTGTDAQYF. CDR3 coding DNA: TGCAGTGCTAGCTTCTCCACTAGGACGGGCACAGATGCGCAGTATTTT.

With respect to this clonotype: This sequence may be a read error, since a much larger clone differs from it by one base. This rearrangement joins TRBV12-5 to TRBJ2-1; TRBD2 is a possible D gene (7 bases). The CDR3 extends over 17 amino acids. Looked up from germline, CDR1 is LGHNT and CDR2 is FRNRAP. CDR3: CASGLDPGGPGRNEQLF. As DNA, the CDR3 is TGTGCTAGTGGTTTGGACCCGGGGGGCCCAGGGCGCAATGAGCAGCTCTTC.

This chain uses TRBV27 with TRBJ2-2; D not resolved. Per the germline V gene, CDR1 is MNHEY and CDR2 is SMNVEV (reference sequence). V was trimmed by 3 bases and J by 1 base, leaving 9 bases between them. The CDR3 runs to 15 residues. CDR3 protein: CASSFRAVNTGELFF. As DNA, the CDR3 is TGTGCCAGCAGTTTTAGGGCCGTGAACACCGGGGAGCTGTTTTTT.

This clonotype has just one count. This sequence joins TRBV28 and TRBJ1-2, with D unclear. There are 12 residues in the CDR3. From germline, CDR1 is MDHEN and CDR2 SYDVKM. Trimming took 6 bases from V and 11 from J, leaving 16 bases between them. The CDR3 DNA sequence: TGTGCCAGCAGGGCGGGGTTGAGCGCGTACACCTTC. This gives the protein CASRAGLSAYTF.

The rearrangement joins TRBV19 to TRBJ2-1; 10 bases line up with TRBD2. This CDR3 has 15 residues. Germline CDR1 and CDR2: LNHDA and SQIVND (reference sequence). The junction had 6 bases not matched to a gene; V was cut back by 4 bases and J by 6 bases. DNA of the CDR3: TGTGCCAGTAGTAGGACTAGCGGTTTCTTCAATGAGCAGTTCTTC. Protein product: CASSRTSGFFNEQFF.

This clonotype was detected ten times or more. The chain links TRBV20-1 to TRBJ2-3; D gene unclear. Germline CDR1 DFQATT, CDR2 SNEGSKA (reference sequence). Trimming pared 2 bases from V and 2 bases from J, leaving 11 bases between. The CDR3 runs 14 residues. The CDR3, as DNA: TGCAGTGCTAGACACCCTGTAGACACAGATACGCAGTATTTT. The encoded protein is CSARHPVDTDTQYF.

V gene TRBV2 combines with J gene TRBJ1-4; a possible D gene is TRBD1 (5 bases). V was pared by 1 base and J by 7 bases, with 10 bases between. CDR1 and CDR2 from the germline V gene are SNHLY and FYNNEI. The CDR3 sequence is 14 residues long. CDR3 sequence: CASSEGQGFEKLFF. CDR3 coding DNA: TGTGCCAGCAGTGAAGGGCAGGGATTTGAAAAACTGTTTTTT.